This T cell receptor beta chain came from a study of blood T cell repertoires in COVID-19 (dated by TCRdb to 2018 to 2020). The study in broad terms: Samples covering the acute and convalescent phases of COVID-19 were provided by collaborators in the United States, Italy and Spain. A freely available public database, intended as a resource for researchers studying the immune response to SARS-CoV-2, is where the repertoires were released. Subjects who had been exposed to COVID-19, were actively infected with it, or had recovered from it provided the deeply sampled blood TCRbeta repertoires that made up the dataset. Samples were obtained from the ongoing ImmuneRACE study (first 160 participants) and from some 1,200 subjects provided by 6 global collaborators. Sample metadata almost always included a de-identified subject ID, COVID-19 status, age in years and sex. Where available, HLA class I and class II types were taken from metadata supplied by the sample provider and were not determined by assay-based typing. The prospective study material was composed of cDNA or gDNA derived from T cells, B-cell-depleted T cells, or PBMCs.

CDR3 length: 18 amino acids, cysteine to phenylalanine. Just the 54-base CDR3 DNA is kept, in frame starting at base 1. V loses 4 bases at its end and J loses 2 bases; junction bases beyond the gene matches: 6. From the germline V gene, CDR1 is SGHAT and CDR2 is FQNNGV. In the case of this clone: Its target antigen remains unknown. One base away there is no much larger clone; base qualities are not given.

Participants in the prospective study were enrolled through a virtual design, were aged about 18 to 90 years, and lived in about two dozen United States geographic areas. Cohort assignment in the prospective study relied on participant-reported clinical history from a screening survey and a study questionnaire. Mobile phlebotomists in the prospective study collected whole blood, serum and a nasopharyngeal or oropharyngeal swab from every participant. Participants in the prospective study had the option to provide additional blood draws and questionnaires over a roughly two-month period. Before DNA extraction, blood samples from the prospective study were shipped at room temperature or frozen. TCRbeta CDR3 regions were amplified from genomic DNA using the immunoSEQ Assay, a bias-controlled multiplex PCR. As for the original processing: Nucleated cell counts per sample were estimated from amplification of reference gene primers within the assay. Sequence reads were collapsed and filtered to measure the absolute abundance of every unique TCRbeta CDR3 rearrangement. For each sample, productive Simpson clonality was calculated as the square root of Simpson's diversity index across productive rearrangements. The table was pulled from immuneACCESS by TCRdb, which kept in-frame rearrangements only. Such tables lose some clones; where checked, under half of the loss comes from unresolved V genes, and the rest has no known cause. The V and J calls and clone size are taken from that table; D and trimming were inferred from the DNA. Counted in this sample were about 400,000 clones; approximately 85% of them appeared once. Around 1.9% of the sample is taken by the ten largest.

On the study overall, not on this receptor specifically: The amount of clinical and demographic metadata varied by source and participant and was provided uncurated.

Sequencing used PBMCs or T cells enriched from blood (not recorded which). The chain couples TRBV11-2 to TRBJ2-2; a stretch of 14 junction bases matches TRBD2. The sequence derives from a woman aged 40 to 49 with acute COVID-19. CDR3 sequence: CASSSRGTSGGNTGELFF. The nucleotide sequence is given as TGTGCCAGCAGCTCGAGGGGGACTAGCGGGGGAAACACCGGGGAGCTGTTTTTT.